The 18 T cell receptor beta chains in this list originate from one sample, sequenced in a study of blood T cell repertoires in COVID-19. The method was immunoSEQ multiplex PCR; TCRdb's version includes in-frame clones alone and lacks a portion of them. The sample includes about 150,000 clones, more than 75% of them seen just once. The material sequenced was peripheral blood. These receptors were obtained from a man aged 45-60 years who had recovered from COVID-19.

This chain connects TRBV5-5 to TRBJ2-1; D not certain. The V end lost 0 bases, the J end lost 8 bases, and 15 bases lay between the germline ends. The CDR3 runs 15 residues. CDR1 and CDR2 from the germline V gene are SGHKS and YYEKEE (reference sequence). CDR3: CASSLAMPPLDEQFF. DNA for the CDR3: TGTGCCAGCAGCTTGGCAATGCCCCCACTCGATGAGCAGTTCTTC.

This clone is a singleton in its sample. The chain links TRBV29-1 to TRBJ2-7; D is possibly TRBD1 (5 bases). In germline, CDR1 is SQVTM, CDR2 ANQGSEA. The germline V and J ends were trimmed by 4 bases and 1 base, with 8 bases remaining between them. The CDR3 loop spans 12 amino acids. CDR3: CSVATGSYEQYF. The CDR3 region has the DNA TGCAGCGTTGCTACAGGTTCCTACGAGCAGTACTTC.

V usage is TRBV7-2 and J usage is TRBJ2-7, with D unclear. V shed 1 base and J shed 9 bases, with 10 bases lying between them. Germline CDR1 SGHTA, CDR2 FQGNSA. This CDR3 is 12 amino acids long. The CDR3 nucleotides are TGTGCCAGCAGCTTAGAGTATCGCGGGCAGTACTTC. Protein: CASSLEYRGQYF.

This clone was observed a handful of times. The chain employs TRBV2 and TRBJ2-5; 9 bases agree with TRBD1. Unmatched junction bases numbered 6, after V lost 5 bases and J lost 5 bases. Germline CDR1 reads SNHLY; CDR2 reads FYNNEI. The CDR3 totals 14 residues. The CDR3 sequence is CASSRTGVAETQYF. The DNA for the CDR3 is TGTGCCAGCAGTCGGACAGGGGTCGCGGAGACCCAGTACTTC.

The chain employs TRBV5-4 and TRBJ2-5, with a weak D call TRBD1 (6 bases). This CDR3 is 13 amino acids long. CDR1 and CDR2 (germline): SGHNT, YYREEE (reference sequence). Trimming removed 2 bases at V and 3 bases at J, with 8 bases between. The CDR3 DNA is TGTGCCAGCAGCTTCGGACAGAAAGAGACCCAGTACTTC. It specifies CASSFGQKETQYF.

V gene TRBV4-2 combines with J gene TRBJ1-4; D is possibly TRBD1 (6 bases). V was pared by 1 base and J by 8 bases, with 23 bases between. CDR3 length: 18 amino acids. Looked up from germline, CDR1 is LGHNA and CDR2 is YNFKEQ. The CDR3 region is CASSQGTGNSVRGEKLFF. CDR3 nucleotides: TGTGCCAGCAGCCAAGGAACAGGGAATTCCGTGAGAGGAGAAAAACTGTTTTTT.

The chain couples TRBV5-1 to TRBJ2-7; D might be TRBD2 (7 bases). Germline V CDR1 and CDR2: SGHRS, YFSETQ. The CDR3 contains 14 residues. The V gene lost 4 bases and the J gene lost 6 bases, with 17 bases spanning the gap. In DNA form, the CDR3 reads TGCGCCAGCAGCACCGGGGAGGGGGACGGCGAGCAGTACTTC. Translated: CASSTGEGDGEQYF.

The rearrangement uses TRBV7-9 and TRBJ2-2; 11 bases fit TRBD1. After removal of 5 bases from V and 2 bases from J, the junction contained 4 bases not matched to a gene. The CDR3 loop spans 16 amino acids. The germline V gene has CDR1 SEHNR and CDR2 FQNEAQ (reference sequence). The CDR3 coding sequence is TGTGCCAGCAGCCTCTGGACAGGGGGCAACACCGGGGAGCTGTTTTTT. It encodes CASSLWTGGNTGELFF. Based on the CDR3 plus reference TRBV7-9 and TRBJ2-2, the full variable domain is DTGVSQNPRHKITKRGQNVTFRCDPISEHNRLYWYRQTLGQGPEFLTYFQNEAQLEKSRLLSDRFSAERPKGSFSTLEIQRTEQGDSAMYLCASSLWTGGNTGELFFGEGSRLTVL.

This clone was found once. The rearrangement links TRBV30 to TRBJ1-2, with a tentative D call TRBD1 (5 bases). The CDR3 has 13 residues. Germline V gene sequence: CDR1 GTSNPN, CDR2 SVGIG (reference sequence). Between the trimmed V and J ends, which lost 3 bases and 1 base, there was a span of 9 bases. The DNA of the CDR3 is TGTGCCTGGAGCGGGCAGGGTAACTATGGCTACACCTTC. Its translation is CAWSGQGNYGYTF.

This chain joins TRBV10-3 and TRBJ2-1, with TRBD2 matching 7 bases. V dropped 3 bases and J dropped 5; count of bases not matched to a gene: 13. The CDR3 is made up of 17 amino acids. The germline gives CDR1 ENHRY, CDR2 SYGVKD. In nucleotides, the CDR3 is TGTGCCATCAGTGATAGGCAGGGAGGGCACGTTAACAATGAGCAGTTCTTC. It specifies CAISDRQGGHVNNEQFF.

The V and J genes are TRBV19 and TRBJ1-3; 7 nucleotides agree with TRBD1. Looked up from germline, CDR1 is LNHDA and CDR2 is SQIVND (reference sequence). The CDR3 totals 14 residues. V trimming: 7 bases; J trimming: 2 bases; junction bases outside the gene matches: 5. CDR3 sequence reads: CASKTQGTGNTIYF. The CDR3 DNA sequence: TGTGCCAGTAAAACACAGGGGACTGGAAACACCATATATTTT.

The V gene is TRBV14, the J gene TRBJ2-7; 7 bases fit TRBD2. The CDR3 spans 15 residues. With V trimmed by 4 bases and J by 3 bases, 9 bases remained unmatched. Germline V gene data show CDR1 as SGHDN and CDR2 as FVKESK. DNA of the CDR3: TGTGCCAGCAGCCGGCGGGGCGGGGGAGACTACGAGCAGTACTTC. This gives the protein CASSRRGGGDYEQYF.

The rearrangement joins TRBV28 to TRBJ1-5; possible D gene TRBD1, 6 bases. Germline V gives CDR1 MDHEN, CDR2 SYDVKM. Trimming cost V 7 bases and J 4 bases, with 20 bases left between them. This CDR3 is 16 amino acids long. CDR3 DNA sequence: TGTGCCAGCATACGGGGCAGGGGCCCTACAAATCAGCCCCAGCATTTT. Residues: CASIRGRGPTNQPQHF.

The V call is TRBV19, the J call TRBJ1-2; a possible D gene is TRBD1 (6 bases). Germline assignment: CDR1 LNHDA and CDR2 SQIVND (reference sequence). V was pared by 5 bases and J by 2 bases, with 15 bases between. The CDR3 loop spans 15 amino acids. CDR3 amino acids: CASSSLQGRNYGYTF. CDR3 nucleotide sequence: TGTGCCAGTAGTTCCCTGCAGGGGCGGAACTATGGCTACACCTTC.

This clone was observed a handful of times. This chain uses TRBV7-2 with TRBJ2-7; TRBD2 matches at 8 bases. V dropped 5 bases and J dropped 0; count of bases not matched to a gene: 12. The germline V gene encodes CDR1 SGHTA and CDR2 FQGNSA. CDR3 length: 17 amino acids. The CDR3, as DNA: TGTGCCAGCAGCATACTTACTAGCGGCGCCCTCTCCTACGAGCAGTACTTC. Protein sequence: CASSILTSGALSYEQYF.

The chain uses TRBV7-8 and TRBJ2-7; 7 bases align to TRBD1. The CDR3 spans 14 residues. J gave up 5 bases and V 1 base, and 5 bases lay outside the gene matches. Germline CDR1 reads SGHVS; CDR2 reads FQNEAQ. The CDR3 loop reads CASSLGTGADEQYF. In nucleotides, the CDR3 is TGTGCCAGCAGCTTAGGAACAGGGGCAGACGAGCAGTACTTC.

The CDR3 reads CASSFEGFTGELFF. CDR3 nucleotides: TGTGCCAGCAGTTTCGAGGGTTTCACCGGGGAGCTGTTTTTT. This rearrangement joins TRBV6-2 or TRBV6-3 to TRBJ2-2; a weak D match, TRBD2 (5 bases). Germline CDR1 and CDR2: MNHEY and SVGEGT. Trimming removed 4 bases at V and 4 bases at J, with 10 bases between. The CDR3 is 14 amino acids.

This chain uses TRBV6-5 with TRBJ1-5; 8 bases map to TRBD1. Germline assignment: CDR1 MNHEY and CDR2 SVGAGI. The V and J ends lost 5 bases and 4 bases, in that order; junction bases with no gene match: 7. This CDR3 is 15 amino acids long. The CDR3 sequence: CASSTRQGTNQPQHF. CDR3 nucleotide sequence: TGTGCCAGCAGTACGAGACAGGGGACGAATCAGCCCCAGCATTTT.